This entry lists 20 T cell receptor beta chains sequenced from one sample in a study of control samples from healthy donors and cancer patients. Some clones are missing from TCRdb's copy, which holds only in-frame ones; the method was immunoSEQ multiplex PCR. The profile covers about 140,000 clones, with approximately 88% appearing a single time and 4.9% taken by the ten largest. Sequencing was carried out using blood. The receptors were sampled from a young man in good health.

The CDR3 protein is CASSLGTGFPQPQHF. CDR3 DNA sequence: TGTGCCAGCAGCTTGGGAACAGGCTTCCCTCAGCCCCAGCATTTT. This sequence joins TRBV7-6 and TRBJ1-5, with D possibly TRBD1 on 5 matching bases. Germline CDR1 is SGHVS and CDR2 is FNYEAQ. This CDR3 contains 15 residues. Deletions cut 3 bases from V and 6 bases from J, with 15 bases between.

The chain uses TRBV18 and TRBJ2-3, with TRBD2 as a possible D gene (6 bases). V was trimmed by 1 base and J by 0 bases, leaving 8 bases between them. The CDR3 spans 15 residues. Per germline, CDR1 KGHSH and CDR2 LQKENI. The CDR3 DNA reads as TGTGCCAGCTCACCACTGAGCGGGAGCACAGATACGCAGTATTTT. Protein sequence: CASSPLSGSTDTQYF.

The chain couples TRBV6-2 or TRBV6-3 to TRBJ2-1; D gene uncertain. The V gene's germline CDR1 is MNHEY and CDR2 SVGEGT. Trimming removed 2 bases from V and 5 bases from J, with 1 base in between. CDR3 length equals 11 residues. The CDR3 loop reads CASSYDNEQFF. The CDR3 coding sequence is TGTGCCAGCAGTTACGACAATGAGCAGTTCTTC.

This sequence joins TRBV18 and TRBJ2-2, with 9 nucleotides matching TRBD1. Germline loops: CDR1 KGHSH, CDR2 LQKENI. The CDR3 length is 15 residues. The junction had 2 bases not matched to a gene; V was cut back by 5 bases and J by 1 base. The DNA of the CDR3 is TGTGCCAGCTCATGGGGACAGGGGAACACCGGGGAGCTGTTTTTT. This codes for CASSWGQGNTGELFF.

This chain uses TRBV15 with TRBJ2-7; D gene uncertain. Per germline, CDR1 LNHNV and CDR2 YYDKDF (reference sequence). The CDR3 is made up of 13 amino acids. With 3 bases removed from V and 7 bases from J, the gap between germline ends came to 13 bases. CDR3 loop: CATSSDPAREQYF. The CDR3 region has the DNA TGTGCCACCAGCAGCGACCCCGCGCGGGAGCAGTACTTC.

This chain connects TRBV24-1 to TRBJ1-2; D gene unclear. This CDR3 comprises 13 residues. V gave up 7 bases and J gave up 0 bases, with 8 bases separating them. Germline CDR1 is KGHDR and CDR2 is SFDVKD. The CDR3 loop reads CATRTRANYGYTF. The CDR3 nucleotides are TGTGCCACCAGAACGAGAGCTAACTATGGCTACACCTTC.

The chain links TRBV7-9 to TRBJ2-3; tentative D call: TRBD2 (6 bases). Germline V lookup: CDR1 SEHNR, CDR2 FQNEAQ (reference sequence). V lost 7 bases to trimming and J lost 2 bases, with 19 bases between them. The CDR3 spans 16 residues. The CDR3 protein is CASTLSSGLYTDTQYF. CDR3 in DNA: TGTGCCAGCACCCTTAGTTCGGGACTCTACACAGATACGCAGTATTTT.

The J gene is TRBJ2-7, the V gene TRBV6-2 or TRBV6-3; 9 nucleotides match TRBD1. The CDR3 totals 16 residues. From germline, CDR1 is MNHEY and CDR2 SVGEGT. V gave up 2 bases and J gave up 2 bases; unmatched junction bases: 7. As DNA, the CDR3 is TGTGCCAGCAGTTACGGGGCGGGACAGGGAGCCTACGAGCAGTACTTC. As protein: CASSYGAGQGAYEQYF.

The chain combines TRBV6-4 with TRBJ2-1, with 7 bases that match TRBD1. CDR3 size: 13 residues. Germline V lookup: CDR1 MRHNA, CDR2 SNTAGT. Trimming took 6 bases from V and 8 from J; bases not matched to a gene: 7. The CDR3 loop is CASSPEGADEQFF. The CDR3 nucleotides are TGTGCCAGCAGCCCAGAGGGGGCCGATGAGCAGTTCTTC.

This chain links TRBV12-3 or TRBV12-4 with TRBJ2-7; D ambiguous. CDR3 length: 13 residues. With 3 bases removed from V and 4 bases from J, the gap between germline ends came to 10 bases. The DNA of the CDR3 is TGTGCCAGCAGTTTTGGCAGGCGGTACGAGCAGTACTTC. It specifies CASSFGRRYEQYF.

This chain uses TRBV27 with TRBJ2-7; 12 positions match TRBD1. This CDR3 spans 15 amino acids. The ends lost 2 bases at V and 4 bases at J; junction bases unmatched: 3. CDR1 and CDR2 (germline): MNHEY, SMNVEV (reference sequence). CDR3 sequence (DNA): TGTGCCAGCAGTTTAAAGGGACAGGGGGCTTACGAGCAGTACTTC. Amino acids: CASSLKGQGAYEQYF.

DNA of the CDR3: TGTGCCAGCAGCCGGGGCCAGGGGGCCTACGAGCAGTACTTC. Its protein product is CASSRGQGAYEQYF. V is TRBV5-4 and J is TRBJ2-7; TRBD1 matches at 7 bases. Germline values: CDR1 SGHNT, CDR2 YYREEE (reference sequence). The trim removed 4 bases at V and 2 bases at J, leaving 6 bases unmatched. This CDR3 has 14 amino acids.

The chain joins TRBV5-5 to TRBJ2-1; 9 nucleotides line up with TRBD2. Germline V gene data show CDR1 as SGHKS and CDR2 as YYEKEE (reference sequence). The J segment lost 7 bases and the V segment lost 4 bases, leaving 15 bases of the junction unmatched. This CDR3 contains 17 residues. CDR3: CASSPGGGSGGYNEQFF. Here the CDR3 DNA reads TGTGCCAGCAGCCCAGGTGGTGGTAGCGGGGGTTATAATGAGCAGTTCTTC.

The chain couples TRBV6-2 or TRBV6-3 to TRBJ1-5; D might be TRBD1 (5 bases). The ends were cut back, 5 bases at V and 6 bases at J, with 11 bases in the middle. The CDR3 consists of 13 residues. Germline V lookup: CDR1 MNHEY, CDR2 SVGEGT. CDR3 in amino acids: CASSQAGTQPQHF. As DNA, the CDR3 is TGTGCCAGCAGTCAAGCCGGGACTCAGCCCCAGCATTTT.

The genes are TRBV5-1 and TRBJ2-6; D gene uncertain. The CDR3 has 14 residues. V was pared by 6 bases and J by 9 bases, with 16 bases between. Germline CDR1 reads SGHRS; CDR2 reads YFSETQ. CDR3 amino acids: CASTGPTANNVLTF. The CDR3 nucleotides are TGCGCCAGCACAGGACCGACCGCAAACAACGTCCTGACTTTC.

The chain carries TRBV20-1 and TRBJ1-5; possible D gene TRBD1, 5 bases. The CDR3 contains 13 residues. CDR1 and CDR2 from the germline V gene are DFQATT and SNEGSKA (reference sequence). V lost 3 bases to trimming and J lost 3 bases, with 9 bases between them. The CDR3 coding sequence is TGCAGTGCTAGTAACAGGCCCAATCAGCCCCAGCATTTT. Translated: CSASNRPNQPQHF.

This chain links TRBV4-2 with TRBJ2-3; D tentatively reads TRBD1 or TRBD2 (5 bases each). The CDR3 consists of 15 residues. V was shortened by 5 bases and J by 3 bases, with 15 bases between the two germline ends. Germline assignment: CDR1 LGHNA and CDR2 YNFKEQ. CDR3 bases: TGTGCCAGCAGCGTCGCAGGGCGCGGGACAGATACGCAGTATTTT. Residues: CASSVAGRGTDTQYF.

This rearrangement joins TRBV21-1 to TRBJ1-3; the table's D call TRBD1 went unverified against the DNA. TRBV21-1 is a pseudogene. CDR3 size: 15 residues. DNA of the CDR3: TGTGCCAGCAGCTCAGGGGAAGATCTTGGAAACACCATATATTTT. This translates into CASSSGEDLGNTIYF.

V gene TRBV28 combines with J gene TRBJ1-5; the D is unclear. V lost 6 bases and J 2 bases, leaving 8 bases between the germline ends. CDR3 length: 13 residues. Germline loops: CDR1 MDHEN, CDR2 SYDVKM. The CDR3 coding sequence is TGTGCCAGCAGACCCGACGGCAATCAGCCCCAGCATTTT. Translated, it gives CASRPDGNQPQHF.

The J gene is TRBJ1-2, the V gene TRBV7-8; D remains ambiguous. There are 13 residues in the CDR3. Germline V CDR1 and CDR2: SGHVS, FQNEAQ. V lost 0 bases and J lost 7, with 9 bases in between. The CDR3, as DNA: TGTGCCAGCAGCTTAGCGGGAAGCGGTGGCTACACCTTC. Protein sequence: CASSLAGSGGYTF.